The TCR beta chain under discussion was sequenced for a study of T cell repertoires in cytomegalovirus infection. MiXCR, applied by TCRdb to the reads, yields one record per CDR3 protein. This table has roughly 760,000 distinct CDR3 sequences, under 40% appearing once. This clonotype appeared many times. Between the trimmed V and J ends, which lost 1 base and 2 bases, there was a span of 17 bases. Germline V gives CDR1 SGHTA, CDR2 FQGNSA. The CDR3 consists of 18 residues. This chain connects TRBV7-2 to TRBJ2-2; D might be TRBD1 (5 bases). The receptor comes from a human donor in good health (CMV status not recorded). Some clones in this sample may be carry-over from other donors' samples. The sequencing input was PBMCs. In nucleotides, the CDR3 is TGTGCCAGCAGCTTAGACTTGGGGCCTAAAAAAAACACCGGGGAGCTGTTTTTT. Protein sequence: CASSLDLGPKKNTGELFF.